This passage covers 23 T cell receptor beta chains from one sample sequenced in a study of blood T cell repertoires in COVID-19. Measured with immunoSEQ multiplex PCR; TCRdb has only the in-frame clones, and not every one. The top ten clones hold around 3.4% of a sample with about 220,000 clones, 82% of them seen once. Input material: PBMCs or T cells enriched from blood (not recorded which). These receptor sequences come from a woman aged 55 to 70 who had recovered from COVID-19.

The V and J genes are TRBV11-2 and TRBJ2-7; tentatively, D is TRBD2 (6 bases). Germline V gene data show CDR1 as SGHAT and CDR2 as FQNNGV. Between the trimmed V and J ends, which lost 1 base and 4 bases, there was a span of 11 bases. The CDR3 is 14 amino acids. The chain's CDR3 is CASSLVAGLYEQYF. The CDR3 coding sequence is TGTGCCAGCAGCTTAGTAGCCGGACTATACGAGCAGTACTTC.

This rearrangement joins TRBV19 to TRBJ1-1; 8 bases align to TRBD1. Germline V CDR1 and CDR2: LNHDA, SQIVND (reference sequence). The CDR3 contains 15 residues. J lost 1 base, V lost 4 bases, and 5 bases had no gene match. CDR3 in DNA: TGTGCCAGTAGTAGAGGACAGGGAAAGAACACTGAAGCTTTCTTT. Translating it yields CASSRGQGKNTEAFF.

This chain links TRBV7-8 with TRBJ1-5; no clear D. This CDR3 spans 18 amino acids. With 0 bases removed from V and 2 bases from J, the gap between germline ends came to 17 bases. CDR1 is SGHVS and CDR2 is FQNEAQ in the germline V gene. The chain's CDR3 is CASSLAREPLVRNQPQHF. The DNA for the CDR3 is TGTGCCAGCAGCTTAGCGCGGGAACCCCTGGTACGCAATCAGCCCCAGCATTTT.

The rearrangement uses TRBV4-1 and TRBJ2-1; TRBD2 agrees at 10 bases. V was clipped by 5 bases and J by 6 bases; unmatched bases: 7. Germline V CDR1 and CDR2: MGHRA, YSYEKL. This CDR3 is 15 amino acids long. CDR3 sequence reads: CASSARLAGVNEQFF. The CDR3 DNA reads TGCGCCAGCAGCGCCCGTCTAGCGGGGGTCAATGAGCAGTTCTTC.

This clone is a singleton in its sample. The J gene is TRBJ2-7, the V gene TRBV4-1; TRBD2 aligns across 12 bases. V shed 3 bases, J shed 2 bases, and the junction held 8 bases outside the gene matches. The germline V gene encodes CDR1 MGHRA and CDR2 YSYEKL. The CDR3 is 17 amino acids. The CDR3 spells CASSHSLTSGGTYEQYF. CDR3 in DNA: TGCGCCAGCAGCCATTCCCTTACTAGCGGGGGGACCTACGAGCAGTACTTC.

The rearrangement uses TRBV11-3 and TRBJ1-1; TRBD1 might be the D (6 bases). The V gene's germline CDR1 is SGHNT and CDR2 YENEEA. V gave up 5 bases and J gave up 4 bases, with 11 bases separating them. The CDR3 runs to 13 residues. The CDR3 sequence is CASSREGVTEAFF. In DNA form, the CDR3 reads TGTGCCAGCAGCCGCGAGGGGGTCACTGAAGCTTTCTTT.

The V call is TRBV5-1, the J call TRBJ2-7; 9 bases are shared with TRBD2. J lost 7 bases, V lost 0 bases, and 11 bases had no gene match. The germline V gene has CDR1 SGHRS and CDR2 YFSETQ. This CDR3 region has 16 residues. The CDR3: CASSLGGGRAFEEQYF. Written as DNA, the CDR3 is TGCGCCAGCAGCTTGGGCGGCGGGAGGGCTTTCGAGGAGCAGTACTTC.

This rearrangement joins TRBV4-3 to TRBJ1-1; the D gene is possibly TRBD1 (6 bases). The CDR3 is 16 amino acids. CDR1 LGHNA and CDR2 YSLEER come from the germline V gene. V shed 0 bases and J shed 1 base, with 12 bases lying between them. For the CDR3, the DNA is TGCGCCAGCAGCCAAGAGGGCGGGGGGCGGAACACTGAAGCTTTCTTT. Its protein is CASSQEGGGRNTEAFF.

The chain recombines TRBV7-2 with TRBJ1-1, with a weak D call TRBD1 (6 bases). This CDR3 is 11 amino acids long. V lost 5 bases to trimming and J lost 9 bases, with 10 bases between them. From germline, CDR1 is SGHTA and CDR2 FQGNSA. CDR3 loop: CASSPDRKAFF. Written as DNA, the CDR3 is TGTGCCAGCAGCCCGGACAGAAAAGCTTTCTTT.

The rearrangement uses TRBV6-5 and TRBJ1-1; the D is unclear. V was shortened by 0 bases and J by 2 bases, with 10 bases between the two germline ends. From germline, CDR1 is MNHEY and CDR2 SVGAGI. CDR3 size: 15 residues. The CDR3 nucleotides read TGTGCCAGCAGTTACTCAGACTTTAGTAACACTGAAGCTTTCTTT. Its protein is CASSYSDFSNTEAFF.

V usage is TRBV7-9 and J usage is TRBJ1-5; 7 bases line up with TRBD1. Germline trimming cut 3 bases from V and 0 bases from J; bases unmatched to any gene: 2. This CDR3 contains 15 residues. The germline gives CDR1 SEHNR, CDR2 FQNEAQ (reference sequence). CDR3 DNA: TGTGCCAGCAGCTTGGGACAGCTTAGCAATCAGCCCCAGCATTTT. Protein sequence: CASSLGQLSNQPQHF.

The chain uses TRBV5-8 and TRBJ1-2, with D unclear. This CDR3 has 15 residues. The V end lost 6 bases, the J end lost 0 bases, and 15 bases lay between the germline ends. Germline CDR1 reads SGHTS; CDR2 reads YDEGEE. CDR3 coding DNA: TGTGCCAGCAACCCTATCCGGTTAGCTAACTATGGCTACACCTTC. This gives the protein CASNPIRLANYGYTF.

The genes are TRBV19 and TRBJ2-7, with 9 positions matching TRBD2. Germline V gene lookup returns CDR1 LNHDA and CDR2 SQIVND (reference sequence). CDR3 length: 14 amino acids. The ends lost 3 bases at V and 4 bases at J; junction bases unmatched: 4. The CDR3: CASSISSGTYEQYF. The CDR3 nucleotides are TGTGCCAGTAGTATTTCTAGCGGGACTTACGAGCAGTACTTC. Combining the CDR3 with reference TRBV19 and TRBJ2-7 gives the whole variable domain DGGITQSPKYLFRKEGQNVTLSCEQNLNHDAMYWYRQDPGQGLRLIYYSQIVNDFQKGDIAEGYSVSREKKESFPLTVTSAQKNPTAFYLCASSISSGTYEQYFGPGTRLTVT.

V is TRBV10-1 and J is TRBJ1-2; tentatively, D is TRBD1 (6 bases). The CDR3 extends over 13 amino acids. Germline assignment: CDR1 WNHNN and CDR2 SYGVQD (reference sequence). Trimming removed 3 bases at V and 2 bases at J, with 7 bases between. CDR3 sequence: CASSDGQNYGYTF. The CDR3 DNA reads as TGCGCCAGCAGTGATGGACAGAACTATGGCTACACCTTC.

The rearrangement uses TRBV6-5 and TRBJ1-2, with 7 bases that match TRBD1. Germline-derived CDR1 and CDR2 are MNHEY and SVGAGI. V lost 6 bases, J lost 5 bases, and 12 bases stayed unmatched. This CDR3 is 15 amino acids long. The CDR3 nucleotides read TGTGCCAGCAGCGGAATGGTAGACAGGGAGTATGGCTACACCTTC. Its protein is CASSGMVDREYGYTF.

This chain connects TRBV7-2 to TRBJ1-6, with 11 bases fitting TRBD1. V trimming: 2 bases; J trimming: 4 bases; junction bases outside the gene matches: 4. The CDR3 extends over 17 amino acids. Germline-derived CDR1 and CDR2 are SGHTA and FQGNSA. The CDR3 sequence: CASSLTGQGAYNSPLHF. The CDR3 bases are TGTGCCAGCAGCTTAACAGGACAGGGGGCGTATAATTCACCCCTCCACTTT.

This clone was seen just once. The chain links TRBV19 to TRBJ1-2, with 11 bases identical to TRBD1. The CDR3 is 15 amino acids. Germline loops: CDR1 LNHDA, CDR2 SQIVND (reference sequence). V shed 4 bases, J shed 5 bases, and the junction held 6 bases outside the gene matches. DNA of the CDR3: TGTGCCAGTAGTACGGACAGGGGGCGTGAATATGGCTACACCTTC. This sequence encodes CASSTDRGREYGYTF. Based on the CDR3 plus reference TRBV19 and TRBJ1-2, the full variable domain is DGGITQSPKYLFRKEGQNVTLSCEQNLNHDAMYWYRQDPGQGLRLIYYSQIVNDFQKGDIAEGYSVSREKKESFPLTVTSAQKNPTAFYLCASSTDRGREYGYTFGSGTRLTVV.

This clone was found a few times. The chain combines TRBV6-5 with TRBJ2-7, with D possibly matching TRBD1 (6 bases). V gave up 5 bases and J gave up 5 bases, with 16 bases separating them. The CDR3 runs to 14 residues. CDR1 MNHEY and CDR2 SVGAGI come from the germline V gene. The chain's CDR3 is CASSLVTGGHEQYF. CDR3 nucleotides: TGTGCCAGCAGTCTAGTGACAGGCGGCCACGAGCAGTACTTC.

The CDR3 reads CASSSQNRVTKEAFF. DNA of the CDR3: TGTGCCAGCAGCTCGCAAAACCGGGTCACGAAGGAAGCTTTCTTT. The chain carries TRBV7-8 and TRBJ1-1; no reliable D call. Trimming shortened V by 4 bases and J by 8 bases, and 20 bases separated the two germline ends. The CDR3 length is 15 residues. The germline CDR1 and CDR2 sequences are SGHVS and FQNEAQ. The full variable domain, rest sourced from reference TRBV7-8 and TRBJ1-1, is GAGVSQSPRYKVAKRGQDVALRCDPISGHVSLFWYQQALGQGPEFLTYFQNEAQLDKSGLPSDRFFAERPEGSVSTLKIQRTQQEDSAVYLCASSSQNRVTKEAFFGQGTRLTVV.

This clone was found once. The chain is built from TRBV19 and TRBJ1-5; 7 nucleotides align to TRBD1. CDR3 length: 13 amino acids. The V gene's germline CDR1 is LNHDA and CDR2 SQIVND (reference sequence). Trimming took 8 bases from V and 11 from J; bases not matched to a gene: 12. The CDR3 DNA is TGTGCCAGTCGGGACAGCCGACAAGGGGCCCAGCATTTT. Its translation is CASRDSRQGAQHF.

The V and J genes are TRBV5-6 and TRBJ1-2, with D unresolved. The CDR3 is 13 residues long. V was clipped by 0 bases and J by 8 bases, with 11 bases between them. Germline CDR1 and CDR2: SGHDT and YYEEEE. CDR3 in amino acids: CASSLDNVQGYTF. CDR3 nucleotides: TGTGCCAGCAGCTTGGATAACGTTCAGGGCTACACCTTC. Together with reference TRBV5-6 and TRBJ1-2, the CDR3 gives the full variable domain: DAGVTQSPTHLIKTRGQQVTLRCSPKSGHDTVSWYQQALGQGPQFIFQYYEEEERQRGNFPDRFSGHQFPNYSSELNVNALLLGDSALYLCASSLDNVQGYTFGSGTRLTVV.

The chain has TRBV7-2 and TRBJ2-2; D is unclear. The germline CDR1 and CDR2 sequences are SGHTA and FQGNSA. V was clipped by 6 bases and J by 2 bases, with 7 bases between them. The CDR3 consists of 13 residues. This CDR3 reads CASSSSNTGELFF. The CDR3 DNA is TGTGCCAGCAGTTCTTCTAACACCGGGGAGCTGTTTTTT.

This clone was detected once. CDR3 residues: CSVAQGGVETQYF. CDR3 nucleotide sequence: TGCAGCGTTGCACAGGGGGGCGTGGAGACCCAGTACTTC. The rearrangement uses TRBV29-1 and TRBJ2-5, with 8 nucleotides matching TRBD1. Germline values: CDR1 SQVTM, CDR2 ANQGSEA. The CDR3 length is 13 residues. The trim removed 4 bases at V and 5 bases at J, leaving 6 bases unmatched. The full variable domain, its missing parts supplied by reference TRBV29-1 and TRBJ2-5, is SAVISQKPSRDICQRGTSLTIQCQVDSQVTMMFWYRQQPGQSLTLIATANQGSEATYESGFVIDKFPISRPNLTFSTLTVSNMSPEDSSIYLCSVAQGGVETQYFGPGTRLLVL.